This T cell receptor (beta chain) was captured by sequencing in a study of shared clonotypes between healthy human individuals. The data were produced by immunoSEQ multiplex PCR, yet TCRdb's version contains in-frame clones alone and is incomplete. The sample yields about 490,000 clones, about 79% seen once. V shed 1 base and J 4 bases; nucleotides not matched to a gene: 7. The V gene's germline CDR1 is LNHNV and CDR2 YYDKDF (reference sequence). The CDR3 extends over 16 amino acids. This receptor was identified in a woman between 35 and 50 years old in good health. Some clones in this sample may be carry-over from other donors' samples. Sequenced material: PBMCs. The chain employs TRBV15 and TRBJ1-5; TRBD1 matches at 7 bases. In DNA, the CDR3 is TGTGCCACCAGCAGAGTTGGGGCCAGGGGGAATCAGCCCCAGCATTTT. Translation: CATSRVGARGNQPQHF.